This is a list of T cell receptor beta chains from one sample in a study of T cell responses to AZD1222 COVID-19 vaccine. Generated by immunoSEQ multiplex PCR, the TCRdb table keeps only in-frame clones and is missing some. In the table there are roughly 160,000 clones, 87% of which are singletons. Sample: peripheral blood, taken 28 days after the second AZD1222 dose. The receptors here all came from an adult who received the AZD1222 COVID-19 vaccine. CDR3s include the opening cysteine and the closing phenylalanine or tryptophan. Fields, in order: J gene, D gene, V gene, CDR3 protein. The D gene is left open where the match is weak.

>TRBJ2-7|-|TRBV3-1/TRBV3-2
CASSSHVGSNEQYF
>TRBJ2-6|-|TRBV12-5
CASGPGSGANVLTF
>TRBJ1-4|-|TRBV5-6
CASSFGGSLGDTNEKLFF
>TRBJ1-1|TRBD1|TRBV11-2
CASSPAGGRGRSDTEAFF
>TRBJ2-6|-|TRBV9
CASSRRLQLSGANVLTF
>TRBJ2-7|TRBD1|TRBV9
CASSVAPSDRGHEQYF
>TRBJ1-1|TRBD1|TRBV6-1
CASSEIVTGVGNTEAFF
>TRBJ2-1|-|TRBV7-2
CASSLDRDPSYNEQFF
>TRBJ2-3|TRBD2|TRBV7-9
CASSLGLDWSTDTQYF
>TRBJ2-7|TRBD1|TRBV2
CASSGTGDEQYF
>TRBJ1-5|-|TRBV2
CASSEDRRQPQHF
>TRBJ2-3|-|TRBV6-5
CASSYGNTDTQYF
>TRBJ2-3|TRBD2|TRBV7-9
CASSSHLTGGARDTQYF
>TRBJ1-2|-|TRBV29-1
CSAITPAETNYGYTF
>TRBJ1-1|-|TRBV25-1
CASSEYLGRNTEAFF
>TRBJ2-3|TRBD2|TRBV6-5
CASSERGGGTDTQYF
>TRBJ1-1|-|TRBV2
CASSEDGESVNTEAFF
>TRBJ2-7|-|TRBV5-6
CASSLVGNSYEQYF
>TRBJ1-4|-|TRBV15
CATSDGGLLANEKLFF
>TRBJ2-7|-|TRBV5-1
CASSKGGVLQSGEQYF
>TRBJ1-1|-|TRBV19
CASSIAARVNTEAFF
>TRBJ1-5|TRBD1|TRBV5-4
CASSADRVGQPQHF
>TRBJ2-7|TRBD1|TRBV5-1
CASSPGQGAYEQYF
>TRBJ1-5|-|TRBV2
CASKGPGGYQPQHF
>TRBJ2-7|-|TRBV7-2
CASSTPDSLPSYEQYF
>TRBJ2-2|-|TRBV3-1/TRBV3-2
CASSQGMTANTGELFF
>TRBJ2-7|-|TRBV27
CASSLAGAYEQYF
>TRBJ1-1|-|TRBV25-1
CASRTGGEAFF
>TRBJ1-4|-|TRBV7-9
CASSLAMAGEKLFF